There are many counts of the clone carrying this TCR beta chain. What it binds is unknown. TCRdb used MiXCR to reprocess the reads, holding one entry per CDR3 protein. The data contain 640,000 or so distinct CDR3 sequences, around a third of them singletons. The data originate from a study of T cell repertoires in cytomegalovirus infection. Germline-derived CDR1 and CDR2 are SGHTA and FQGNSA. With 4 bases clipped from V and 7 bases from J, the junction kept 4 bases outside the gene matches. The CDR3 has 15 residues. The material sequenced was cultured PBMCs, taken from culture after CMV antigen stimulation. The chain employs TRBV7-2 and TRBJ2-3; TRBD2 agrees at 14 bases. The source of this sequence is a human donor in good health (CMV status not recorded). Some clones in this sample may be carry-over from other donors' samples. DNA of the CDR3: TGTGCCAGCAGCTCTGGGACTAGCGGGGGATATACGCAGTATTTT. This codes for CASSSGTSGGYTQYF.